This TCR beta chain was captured in a study of blood T cell repertoires in COVID-19. V dropped 4 bases and J dropped 3; count of bases not matched to a gene: 11. CDR1 is SGHRS and CDR2 is YFSETQ in the germline V gene. This CDR3 spans 16 amino acids. Clones were sequenced by immunoSEQ multiplex PCR, and TCRdb holds only the in-frame ones, with some missing. The table shows some 460,000 clones, with about 89% occurring only once. The chain uses TRBV5-1 and TRBJ2-7; TRBD1 aligns across 9 bases. The receptor comes from a woman between 25 and 40 years old with acute or convalescent COVID-19. Sequencing input: peripheral blood. As DNA, the CDR3 is TGCGCCAGCAGCCTGGACCCATTGACAGGGGGCTACGAGCAGTACTTC. Its protein product is CASSLDPLTGGYEQYF.